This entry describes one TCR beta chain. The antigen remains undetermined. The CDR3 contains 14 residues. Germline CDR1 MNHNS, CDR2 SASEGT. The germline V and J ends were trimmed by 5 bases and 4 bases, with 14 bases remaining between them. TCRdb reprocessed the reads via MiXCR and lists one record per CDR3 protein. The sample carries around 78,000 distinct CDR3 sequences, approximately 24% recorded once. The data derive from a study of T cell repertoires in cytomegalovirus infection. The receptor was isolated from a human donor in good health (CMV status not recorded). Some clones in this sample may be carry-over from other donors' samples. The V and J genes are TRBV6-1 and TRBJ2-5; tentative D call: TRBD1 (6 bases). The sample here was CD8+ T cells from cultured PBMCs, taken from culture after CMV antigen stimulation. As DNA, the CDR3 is TGTGCCAGCAGTTATTCCGACAGGAGAGAGACCCAGTACTTC. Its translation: CASSYSDRRETQYF.